The rows below give T cell receptor beta chains drawn from one sample of a study of PD-1 blockade in classical Hodgkin lymphoma. The protocol was immunoSEQ multiplex PCR, while the TCRdb copy is restricted to in-frame clones and leaves out a portion. The sample has some 8,800 clones, 80% to 85% seen once; the top ten hold 26%. The source was CD8+ T cells from blood, collected before the fourth cycle of nivolumab. The receptors come from a human donor with classical Hodgkin lymphoma. CDR3s include the opening cysteine and the closing phenylalanine or tryptophan. D genes are given only for firm matches. Rows may omit the clone size; those that give it use once, few, many or a size class.

v_call: TRBV28
d_call: .
j_call: TRBJ2-2
clone_size: .
cdr3_nt: TGTGCCAGCAGTCCCATGGCGCAGGAAGGAGGGGAGCTGTTTTTT
cdr3_aa: CASSPMAQEGGELFF

v_call: TRBV7-8
d_call: .
j_call: TRBJ1-5
clone_size: .
cdr3_nt: TGTGCCAGCAGCCTGGACATCGGTCGAAGCAATCAGCCCCAGCATTTT
cdr3_aa: CASSLDIGRSNQPQHF

v_call: TRBV27
d_call: TRBD2
j_call: TRBJ2-7
clone_size: .
cdr3_nt: TGTGCCAGCAGTTCCCTAGCGGGGGGGTCCTACGAGCAGTACTTC
cdr3_aa: CASSSLAGGSYEQYF

v_call: TRBV4-3
d_call: .
j_call: TRBJ2-3
clone_size: medium-sized
cdr3_nt: TGCGCCAGCAGCCAAGATGGGGGGTATAGCACAGATACGCAGTATTTT
cdr3_aa: CASSQDGGYSTDTQYF

v_call: TRBV28
d_call: .
j_call: TRBJ1-2
clone_size: .
cdr3_nt: TGTGCCAGCAGTCCCGACCCACAGATCGGAACGGATGGCTACACCTTC
cdr3_aa: CASSPDPQIGTDGYTF

v_call: TRBV27
d_call: .
j_call: TRBJ2-3
clone_size: .
cdr3_nt: TGTGCCAGCAGTTTCGGCACGCAGGCAACGCAGTATTTT
cdr3_aa: CASSFGTQATQYF

v_call: TRBV4-2
d_call: TRBD1
j_call: TRBJ2-7
clone_size: few
cdr3_nt: TGTGCCAGCAGCGGACAGGGGGCTGCCGAGGAGCAGTACTTC
cdr3_aa: CASSGQGAAEEQYF

v_call: TRBV5-6
d_call: .
j_call: TRBJ1-1
clone_size: .
cdr3_nt: TGTGCCAGCAGCCCGATAGATTGGAACACTGAAGCTTTCTTT
cdr3_aa: CASSPIDWNTEAFF

v_call: TRBV5-4
d_call: TRBD1
j_call: TRBJ1-1
clone_size: once
cdr3_nt: TGTGCCAGCAGCTTGTCCCGGGGGGAGGGGGCGGAGTTCTCTGAAGCTTTCTTT
cdr3_aa: CASSLSRGEGAEFSEAFF

v_call: TRBV19
d_call: .
j_call: TRBJ1-1
clone_size: .
cdr3_nt: TGTGCCAGTAGTCCCTCGGCAAGGTCCGTCGTTGAAGCTTTCTTT
cdr3_aa: CASSPSARSVVEAFF

v_call: TRBV7-9
d_call: TRBD1
j_call: TRBJ1-5
clone_size: .
cdr3_nt: TGTGCCAGCAGCTTAGACCAGGGACAGGGTCCAGCTCAGCCCCAGCATTTT
cdr3_aa: CASSLDQGQGPAQPQHF

v_call: TRBV23-1
d_call: TRBD1
j_call: TRBJ1-1
clone_size: .
cdr3_nt: TGCGCCAGTCGGGACAGGGGAAGGACTGAAGCTTTCTTT
cdr3_aa: CASRDRGRTEAFF

v_call: TRBV27
d_call: .
j_call: TRBJ2-1
clone_size: .
cdr3_nt: TGTGCCAGCATTTCTCACAATGAGCAGTTCTTC
cdr3_aa: CASISHNEQFF

v_call: TRBV7-9
d_call: TRBD1
j_call: TRBJ1-1
clone_size: .
cdr3_nt: TGTGCCAGCAGCTTCCTCCGGGCAGGGGGCACTGAAGCTTTCTTT
cdr3_aa: CASSFLRAGGTEAFF

v_call: TRBV4-1
d_call: .
j_call: TRBJ2-3
clone_size: .
cdr3_nt: TGCGCCAGCAGCCAAGACACAGATACGCAGTATTTT
cdr3_aa: CASSQDTDTQYF

v_call: TRBV6-5
d_call: .
j_call: TRBJ1-5
clone_size: few
cdr3_nt: TGTGCCAGCAGTCTGGACAGTAATCAGCCCCAGCATTTT
cdr3_aa: CASSLDSNQPQHF

v_call: TRBV19
d_call: .
j_call: TRBJ1-1
clone_size: .
cdr3_nt: TGTGCCAGTATTGAGACAGGCTGGGGCACTGAAGCTTTCTTT
cdr3_aa: CASIETGWGTEAFF

v_call: TRBV13
d_call: TRBD2
j_call: TRBJ2-3
clone_size: .
cdr3_nt: TGTGCCAGCAGCCGACTAGCCTGGGGCACAGATACGCAGTATTTT
cdr3_aa: CASSRLAWGTDTQYF

v_call: TRBV5-6
d_call: .
j_call: TRBJ1-1
clone_size: .
cdr3_nt: TGTGCCAGCAGCTTTGGGTCTTCGGGCACTGAAGCTTTCTTT
cdr3_aa: CASSFGSSGTEAFF

v_call: TRBV4-1
d_call: .
j_call: TRBJ2-3
clone_size: .
cdr3_nt: TGCGCCAGCAGCCAAGATGGGGATTCCACAGATACGCAGTATTTT
cdr3_aa: CASSQDGDSTDTQYF

v_call: TRBV27
d_call: .
j_call: TRBJ2-7
clone_size: .
cdr3_nt: TGTGCCAGCAGTTTAACGGGGATCTACGAGCAGTACTTC
cdr3_aa: CASSLTGIYEQYF

v_call: TRBV6-5
d_call: .
j_call: TRBJ1-2
clone_size: few
cdr3_nt: TGTGCCAGCAAAGTTACTGCTAACTATGGCTACACCTTC
cdr3_aa: CASKVTANYGYTF

v_call: TRBV29-1
d_call: .
j_call: TRBJ2-7
clone_size: .
cdr3_nt: TGCAGCGTTGAGTCCGAGACAGGTACCTACGAGCAGTACTTC
cdr3_aa: CSVESETGTYEQYF

v_call: TRBV6-1
d_call: TRBD1
j_call: TRBJ2-2
clone_size: once
cdr3_nt: TGTGCCAGCAGTGAAGGTGTCACAGGGGCCGGGGAGCTGTTTTTT
cdr3_aa: CASSEGVTGAGELFF

v_call: TRBV11-2
d_call: .
j_call: TRBJ1-4
clone_size: once
cdr3_nt: TGTGCCAGCAGCTTAGAGGTAACGCGTAATGAAAAACTGTTTTTT
cdr3_aa: CASSLEVTRNEKLFF

v_call: TRBV4-2
d_call: .
j_call: TRBJ1-4
clone_size: .
cdr3_nt: TGTGCCAGCAGCCAAGAATATAGGGGGGCCATTAATGAAAAACTGTTTTTT
cdr3_aa: CASSQEYRGAINEKLFF

v_call: TRBV6-4
d_call: TRBD1
j_call: TRBJ1-1
clone_size: .
cdr3_nt: TGTGCCAGCAGTGTAAGTGGTGGGGACAGAGGGTACACTGAAGCTTTCTTT
cdr3_aa: CASSVSGGDRGYTEAFF

v_call: TRBV5-4
d_call: .
j_call: TRBJ1-1
clone_size: .
cdr3_nt: TGTGCCAGCAGCTTGCCAGGGGACACTGAAGCTTTCTTT
cdr3_aa: CASSLPGDTEAFF

v_call: TRBV5-6
d_call: .
j_call: TRBJ1-2
clone_size: .
cdr3_nt: TGTGCCCTTCGGAACAGGGAAGTATCGTCGAACTATGGCTACACCTTC
cdr3_aa: CALRNREVSSNYGYTF

v_call: TRBV6-4
d_call: TRBD1
j_call: TRBJ2-1
clone_size: .
cdr3_nt: TGTGCCAGCAGTGATACAGGGGCATCCTACAATGAGCAGTTCTTC
cdr3_aa: CASSDTGASYNEQFF

v_call: TRBV5-4
d_call: .
j_call: TRBJ2-7
clone_size: once
cdr3_nt: TGTGCCAGCAGCTTGCAACCGGCCCACTACGAGCAGTACTTC
cdr3_aa: CASSLQPAHYEQYF

v_call: TRBV30
d_call: .
j_call: TRBJ2-2
clone_size: .
cdr3_nt: TGTGCCTGGAGTTCGACAGGTCCCACCGGGGAGCTGTTTTTT
cdr3_aa: CAWSSTGPTGELFF

v_call: TRBV7-8
d_call: .
j_call: TRBJ2-1
clone_size: once
cdr3_nt: TGTGCCAGCAGCTTATCTCAGGATCCCCACAATGAGCAGTTCTTC
cdr3_aa: CASSLSQDPHNEQFF